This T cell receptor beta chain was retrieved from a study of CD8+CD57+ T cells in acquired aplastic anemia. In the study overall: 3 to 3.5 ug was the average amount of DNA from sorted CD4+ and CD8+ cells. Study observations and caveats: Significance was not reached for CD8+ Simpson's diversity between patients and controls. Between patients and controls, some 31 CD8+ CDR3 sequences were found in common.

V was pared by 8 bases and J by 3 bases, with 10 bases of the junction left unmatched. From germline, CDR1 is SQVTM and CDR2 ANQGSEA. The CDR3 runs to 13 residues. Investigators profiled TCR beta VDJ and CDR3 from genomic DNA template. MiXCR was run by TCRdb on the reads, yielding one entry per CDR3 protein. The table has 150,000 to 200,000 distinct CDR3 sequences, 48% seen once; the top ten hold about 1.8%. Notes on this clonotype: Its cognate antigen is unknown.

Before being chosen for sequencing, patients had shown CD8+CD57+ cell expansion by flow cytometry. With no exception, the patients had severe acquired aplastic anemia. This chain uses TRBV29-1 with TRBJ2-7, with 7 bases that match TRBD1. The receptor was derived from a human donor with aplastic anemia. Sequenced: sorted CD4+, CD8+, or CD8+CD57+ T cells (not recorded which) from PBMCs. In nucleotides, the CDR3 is TGCAGCACATCCGGGACAGAACTCTACGAGCAGTACTTC. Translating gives CSTSGTELYEQYF.